This TCR beta chain was sequenced during a study of blood T cell repertoires in COVID-19 (dated by TCRdb to 2020 to 2022). Turning to the overall study: Samples from collaborators originated in the United States, Italy and Spain and spanned both the acute and convalescent phases of COVID-19. The material from the prospective study consisted of cDNA or gDNA derived from T cells, B-cell-depleted T cells, or PBMCs. Deeply sampled blood TCRbeta repertoires from subjects exposed to, actively infected with, or recovered from COVID-19 were included in the dataset. The repertoires were released in a freely available public database intended as a resource for research on the immune response to SARS-CoV-2. Samples were obtained from the ongoing ImmuneRACE study (first 160 participants) and from about 1,300 subjects provided by 6 global collaborators. Nearly every sample came with metadata listing a de-identified subject ID, COVID-19 status, age in years and sex. Where available, HLA class I and class II types were taken from metadata supplied by the sample provider and were not determined by assay-based typing. The paper's findings and limits, for the study overall: The amount of clinical and demographic metadata varied by source and participant and was provided uncurated.

Enrolling through a virtual design, the prospective study's participants ranged in age from roughly 18 to 95 years and lived across approximately 25 United States geographic areas. In the prospective study, cohorts were assigned on the basis of participant-reported clinical history obtained from a screening survey and a study questionnaire. Each participant in the prospective study had whole blood, serum and a nasopharyngeal or oropharyngeal swab collected by mobile phlebotomists. Over a roughly 2-month period, participants in the prospective study had the option of providing additional blood draws and questionnaires. Blood samples from the prospective study were shipped frozen or at room temperature prior to DNA extraction. Notes on this clone: It lacks a known antigen. Base qualities were left out, and no much larger clone turns up one base away.

From V the trimming removes 9 bases and from J it removes 7 bases, while the gene matches leave 11 bases of the junction unaccounted for. CDR1 and CDR2 (SNHLY, FYNNEI) derive from the germline V gene. The CDR3 measures 15 amino acids from cysteine to phenylalanine. The read is trimmed to its CDR3 DNA, 45 bases read in frame from base 1. TCRbeta CDR3 regions were amplified from genomic DNA using the immunoSEQ Assay, a bias-controlled multiplex PCR. As for how the authors treated the data: The number of nucleated cells in each sample was estimated from the amplification of reference gene primers within the assay. To quantify the absolute abundance of each unique TCRbeta CDR3 rearrangement, sequence reads were collapsed and filtered. For each sample, productive Simpson clonality was calculated by taking the square root of Simpson's diversity index across productive rearrangements. TCRdb retrieved this table from immuneACCESS and kept in-frame rearrangements only. Not all clones are present; in checked studies, unresolved V genes account for under half, and no reason is known for the remainder. V, J and clone size derive from that table, while D and trimming were established from the DNA sequence. Within this sample are about 160,000 clones, with 81% of them counted one time only. 5.6% of the sample is held by the ten biggest clonotypes.

The sample taken for sequencing was PBMCs or T cells enriched from blood (not recorded which). The source is a woman in her forties with acute COVID-19. Here the chain combines TRBV2 and TRBJ2-1, with 11 central nucleotides matching TRBD2. The sequenced DNA: TGTGCCAGTCCCCGAACTAGCGGGAGCTCAAATGAGCAGTTCTTC. Its amino acids are CASPRTSGSSNEQFF.